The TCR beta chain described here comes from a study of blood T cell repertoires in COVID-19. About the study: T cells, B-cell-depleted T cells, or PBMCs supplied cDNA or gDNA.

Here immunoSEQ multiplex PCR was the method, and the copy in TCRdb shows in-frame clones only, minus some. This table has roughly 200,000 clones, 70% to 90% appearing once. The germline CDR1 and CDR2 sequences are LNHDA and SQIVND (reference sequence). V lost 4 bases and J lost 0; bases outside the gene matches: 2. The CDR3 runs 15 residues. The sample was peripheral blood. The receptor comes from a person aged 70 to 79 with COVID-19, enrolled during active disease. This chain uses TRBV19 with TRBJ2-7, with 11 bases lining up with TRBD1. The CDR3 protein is CASSTGTGGSYEQYF. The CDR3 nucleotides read TGTGCCAGTAGTACCGGGACAGGGGGCTCCTACGAGCAGTACTTC.